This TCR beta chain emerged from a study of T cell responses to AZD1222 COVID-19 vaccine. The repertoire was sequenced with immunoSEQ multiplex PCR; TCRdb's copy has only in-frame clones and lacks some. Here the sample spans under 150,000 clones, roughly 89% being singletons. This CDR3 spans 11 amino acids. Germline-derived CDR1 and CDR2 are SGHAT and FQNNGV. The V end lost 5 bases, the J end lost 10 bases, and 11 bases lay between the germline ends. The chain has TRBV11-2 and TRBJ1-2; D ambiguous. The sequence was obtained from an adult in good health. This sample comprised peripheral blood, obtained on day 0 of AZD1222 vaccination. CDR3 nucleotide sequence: TGTGCCAGCAGCCTAGGACTAGCCTACACCTTC. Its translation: CASSLGLAYTF.